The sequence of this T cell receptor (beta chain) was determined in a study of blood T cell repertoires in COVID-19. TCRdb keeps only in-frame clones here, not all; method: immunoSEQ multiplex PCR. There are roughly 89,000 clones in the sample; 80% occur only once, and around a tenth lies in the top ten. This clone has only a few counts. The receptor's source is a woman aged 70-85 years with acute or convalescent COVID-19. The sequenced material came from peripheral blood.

CDR3 sequence (DNA): TGTGCCAGCTCACCAATCCGGATGTCCGACATGAGGAACACTGAAGCTTTCTTT. It codes for CASSPIRMSDMRNTEAFF. The chain couples TRBV18 to TRBJ1-1; no clear D. The CDR3 runs to 18 residues. V lost 2 bases, J lost 1 base, and 20 bases lay in between. Germline CDR1 reads KGHSH; CDR2 reads LQKENI.